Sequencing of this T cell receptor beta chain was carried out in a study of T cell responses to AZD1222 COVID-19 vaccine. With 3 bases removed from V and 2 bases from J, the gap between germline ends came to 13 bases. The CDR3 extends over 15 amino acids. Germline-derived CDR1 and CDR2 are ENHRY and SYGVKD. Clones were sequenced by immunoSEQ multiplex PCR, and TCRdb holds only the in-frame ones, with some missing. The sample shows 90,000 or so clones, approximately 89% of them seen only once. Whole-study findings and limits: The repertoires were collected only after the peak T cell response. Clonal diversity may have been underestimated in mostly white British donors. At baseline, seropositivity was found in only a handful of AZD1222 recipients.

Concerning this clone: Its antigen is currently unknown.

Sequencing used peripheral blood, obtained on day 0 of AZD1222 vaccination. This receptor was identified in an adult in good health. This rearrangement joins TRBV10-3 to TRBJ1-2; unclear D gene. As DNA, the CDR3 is TGTGCCATCAGTGATGTGGCTAGGGTAAACTATGGCTACACCTTC. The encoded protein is CAISDVARVNYGYTF.